The present entry profiles one TCR beta chain with its context. Libraries were prepared by immunoSEQ multiplex PCR; TCRdb keeps only in-frame clonotypes and omits some of them. The sample records more than 65,000 clones, 80% to 90% being singletons. These data are taken from a study of technical replicates of blood from a few donors. This CDR3 contains 16 residues. The germline V gene has CDR1 LGHNA and CDR2 YNFKEQ. The ends lost 1 base at V and 8 bases at J; junction bases unmatched: 9. Sequenced material: PBMCs. The source is a human donor in good health. Some clones in this sample may be carry-over from other donors' samples. The V and J genes are TRBV4-2 and TRBJ2-1; 9 nucleotides agree with TRBD2. The DNA for the CDR3 is TGTGCCAGCAGCCAAGTTGGGACTAGCTTCTGGGATGAGCAGTTCTTC. This encodes CASSQVGTSFWDEQFF.